The 32 T cell receptor beta chains below come from one sample, sequenced in a study of blood T cell repertoires in COVID-19. Assay: immunoSEQ multiplex PCR; the TCRdb copy retains only in-frame clones and omits some. The data show over 100,000 clones, roughly 79% seen once. The sequencing sample was made of peripheral blood. The source is a woman aged 60 to 75 with active or convalescent COVID-19.

This chain uses TRBV24-1 with TRBJ2-3, with 8 bases fitting TRBD2. Germline assignment: CDR1 KGHDR and CDR2 SFDVKD. The junction had 4 bases not matched to a gene; V was cut back by 5 bases and J by 4 bases. This CDR3 contains 14 residues. CDR3 DNA: TGTGCCACCAGTGCCGGGAGGGCCGCAGATACGCAGTATTTT. Protein product: CATSAGRAADTQYF.

This clone was counted only a few times. The chain is built from TRBV5-1 and TRBJ1-1, with 10 bases fitting TRBD1. The CDR3 runs to 14 residues. From germline, CDR1 is SGHRS and CDR2 YFSETQ. The V segment lost 4 bases and the J segment 4 bases; nucleotides outside the gene matches: 4. The CDR3 reads CASSGGQGGTEAFF. CDR3 in DNA: TGCGCCAGCAGCGGAGGACAGGGGGGCACTGAAGCTTTCTTT. Full variable domain (missing parts from reference TRBV5-1 and TRBJ1-1): KAGVTQTPRYLIKTRGQQVTLSCSPISGHRSVSWYQQTPGQGLQFLFEYFSETQRNKGNFPGRFSGRQFSNSRSEMNVSTLELGDSALYLCASSGGQGGTEAFFGQGTRLTVV.

The chain joins TRBV4-3 to TRBJ1-4; TRBD1 is a possible D gene (5 bases). The CDR3 has 16 residues. Looked up from germline, CDR1 is LGHNA and CDR2 is YSLEER. V was pared by 0 bases and J by 7 bases, with 15 bases between. In DNA form, the CDR3 reads TGCGCCAGCAGCCAAGATAAGGGGCAACATGGTGAAAAACTGTTTTTT. Its translation: CASSQDKGQHGEKLFF.

CDR3 DNA: TGTGCCACCAGCAGAGACCCCCAAGGGGTGGATACGCAGTATTTT. It codes for CATSRDPQGVDTQYF. The chain joins TRBV15 to TRBJ2-3, with a possible D match to TRBD1 (5 bases). V gave up 0 bases and J gave up 6 bases, with 13 bases separating them. CDR3 length equals 15 residues. CDR1 and CDR2 from the germline V gene are LNHNV and YYDKDF (reference sequence).

This clone has only a few counts. The chain recombines TRBV28 with TRBJ1-5; D not resolved. The CDR3 consists of 15 residues. Germline V gene data show CDR1 as MDHEN and CDR2 as SYDVKM. With 6 bases removed from V and 2 bases from J, the gap between germline ends came to 14 bases. In DNA form, the CDR3 reads TGTGCCAGCAGCCAGAGGAGCTCTGGCAATCAGCCCCAGCATTTT. This gives the protein CASSQRSSGNQPQHF.

This rearrangement joins TRBV28 to TRBJ1-2; TRBD1 aligns across 10 bases. The CDR3 totals 13 residues. Trimming cost V 8 bases and J 8 bases; bases outside gene matches: 8. Germline CDR1 is MDHEN and CDR2 is SYDVKM. CDR3 in DNA: TGTGCCAGCCTGCGACAGGGGGCTGGGGGCTACACCTTC. As protein: CASLRQGAGGYTF.

V and J are TRBV6-5 and TRBJ1-3, with 7 positions matching TRBD1. This CDR3 contains 16 residues. V dropped 4 bases and J dropped 4; count of bases not matched to a gene: 10. CDR1 MNHEY and CDR2 SVGAGI come from the germline V gene. Written as DNA, the CDR3 is TGTGCCAGCAGTTCCCGATCGACAGGGAGGGGAAACACCATATATTTT. Encoded protein: CASSSRSTGRGNTIYF.

The V call is TRBV30, the J call TRBJ1-4; the D is unclear. The CDR3 length is 11 residues. Trimming took off 1 base at V and 14 bases at J, with 11 bases between the two ends. Germline assignment: CDR1 GTSNPN and CDR2 SVGIG (reference sequence). CDR3 coding DNA: TGTGCCTGGAGTGCAGGCACACACCTGTTTTTT. This translates into CAWSAGTHLFF.

This chain joins TRBV6-1 and TRBJ1-5; D is ambiguous. From germline, CDR1 is MNHNS and CDR2 SASEGT. Trimming removed 2 bases at V and 0 bases at J, with 14 bases between. This CDR3 spans 17 amino acids. The CDR3 reads CASSEFGRPNSNQPQHF. The CDR3 coding sequence is TGTGCCAGCAGTGAATTCGGGAGACCCAATAGCAATCAGCCCCAGCATTTT.

The chain combines TRBV2 with TRBJ2-5, with no clear D. V was trimmed by 11 bases and J by 5 bases, leaving 12 bases between them. The CDR3 has 11 residues. Germline CDR1 SNHLY, CDR2 FYNNEI. Here the CDR3 reads CAGETGETQYF. CDR3 in DNA: TGTGCCGGAGAAACTGGGGAGACCCAGTACTTC.

CDR3 in amino acids: CSVEDRGWNEQFF. The CDR3 DNA sequence: TGCAGCGTTGAAGATCGTGGCTGGAATGAGCAGTTCTTC. The chain carries TRBV29-1 and TRBJ2-1; D is uncertain. V lost 0 bases to trimming and J lost 7 bases, with 10 bases between them. Germline V CDR1 and CDR2: SQVTM, ANQGSEA. CDR3 length: 13 amino acids.

The chain has TRBV29-1 and TRBJ1-1, with D perhaps matching TRBD1 (6 bases). The CDR3 consists of 15 residues. Germline V gives CDR1 SQVTM, CDR2 ANQGSEA. The DNA for the CDR3 is TGCAGTTCTGGGGGCGCGGCGCAGGGAAACACTGAAGCTTTCTTT. Protein sequence: CSSGGAAQGNTEAFF.

The gene calls are TRBV11-2 and TRBJ2-1; D possibly corresponds to TRBD2 (6 bases). V was cut by 4 bases and J by 3 bases, with 10 bases left in between. CDR3 length: 14 amino acids. Germline V CDR1 and CDR2: SGHAT, FQNNGV. CDR3 amino acids: CASSSAGHYNEQFF. As DNA, the CDR3 is TGTGCCAGCAGCTCCGCGGGGCACTACAATGAGCAGTTCTTC.

The rearrangement links TRBV6-5 to TRBJ1-2; D gene uncertain. CDR1 is MNHEY, CDR2 SVGAGI, per germline. V dropped 9 bases and J dropped 1 base, with 12 bases sitting between them. This CDR3 is 13 amino acids long. CDR3 DNA sequence: TGTGCCAGTTACGCCGGGAGTAACTATGGCTACACCTTC. Its protein product is CASYAGSNYGYTF.

The chain is built from TRBV6-1 and TRBJ2-5, with D possibly being TRBD2 (6 bases). CDR3 length: 15 amino acids. Trimming left V 1 base short and J 5 bases short, with 14 bases between. The germline CDR1 and CDR2 sequences are MNHNS and SASEGT. The CDR3 region is CASSEVEGRQETQYF. CDR3 nucleotide sequence: TGTGCCAGCAGTGAAGTGGAGGGGCGCCAGGAGACCCAGTACTTC.

The sample holds a few counts of this clone. V is TRBV6-4 and J is TRBJ1-2; possibly TRBD1 for D (6 bases). The CDR3 loop spans 15 amino acids. Germline V gives CDR1 MRHNA, CDR2 SNTAGT. The V end was cut by 2 bases, the J end by 7 bases, with 17 bases between. In DNA form, the CDR3 reads TGTGCCAGCAGTGACGATGGCAGGGGTGTATGTGGCTACACCTTC. Translating it yields CASSDDGRGVCGYTF.

The gene calls are TRBV5-1 and TRBJ2-7; the D is unclear. The CDR3 has 15 residues. The germline gives CDR1 SGHRS, CDR2 YFSETQ. Trimming took off 2 bases at V and 3 bases at J, with 15 bases between the two ends. The chain's CDR3 is CASSFLSATVYEQYF. The CDR3 region has the DNA TGCGCCAGCAGCTTTCTTTCAGCGACCGTCTACGAGCAGTACTTC.

This clone occurred once. This chain uses TRBV15 with TRBJ1-1; a weak D match, TRBD1 (5 bases). CDR1 is LNHNV and CDR2 is YYDKDF in the germline V gene (reference sequence). The CDR3 covers 13 residues. Trimming removed 1 base at V and 5 bases at J, with 8 bases between. Here the CDR3 reads CATSRVRGTEAFF. The CDR3 region has the DNA TGTGCCACCAGCAGAGTTAGGGGAACTGAAGCTTTCTTT. The whole variable domain, remainder taken from reference TRBV15 and TRBJ1-1, is DAMVIQNPRYQVTQFGKPVTLSCSQTLNHNVMYWYQQKSSQAPKLLFHYYDKDFNNEADTPDNFQSRRPNTSFCFLDIRSPGLGDTAMYLCATSRVRGTEAFFGQGTRLTVV.

The V call is TRBV5-6, the J call TRBJ1-6; maybe TRBD1 (5 bases). Germline CDR1 is SGHDT and CDR2 is YYEEEE. V lost 0 bases and J lost 9, with 10 bases in between. This CDR3 has 14 amino acids. CDR3: CASSLAGEISPLHF. CDR3 DNA: TGTGCCAGCAGCTTGGCGGGGGAGATTTCACCCCTCCACTTT.

This chain connects TRBV15 to TRBJ1-3; a possible D gene is TRBD1 (5 bases). Germline values: CDR1 LNHNV, CDR2 YYDKDF (reference sequence). The CDR3 is made up of 18 amino acids. Trimming left V 0 bases short and J 7 bases short, with 22 bases between. The CDR3 DNA sequence: TGTGCCACCAGCAGAGACCACAGCCCGAGCAGGGATGGGAACACCATATATTTT. This codes for CATSRDHSPSRDGNTIYF.

The rearrangement links TRBV19 to TRBJ2-2; TRBD2 agrees at 7 bases. The junction had 6 bases not matched to a gene; V was cut back by 6 bases and J by 2 bases. In germline, CDR1 is LNHDA, CDR2 SQIVND (reference sequence). CDR3 size: 15 residues. CDR3 DNA sequence: TGTGCCAGTAGGGGAGGGCCGGGAAACACCGGGGAGCTGTTTTTT. Amino acid sequence: CASRGGPGNTGELFF.

The chain couples TRBV12-3 or TRBV12-4 to TRBJ1-2, with a possible D match to TRBD1 (5 bases). With 2 bases removed from V and 8 bases from J, the gap between germline ends came to 12 bases. The CDR3 extends over 13 amino acids. The CDR3: CASSLISGDGYTF. The CDR3 DNA reads TGTGCCAGCAGTTTAATTTCGGGGGACGGCTACACCTTC.

V usage is TRBV6-5 and J usage is TRBJ2-7; possibly TRBD2 for D (6 bases). The V end was cut by 0 bases, the J end by 2 bases, with 14 bases between. CDR3 length: 16 residues. CDR1 is MNHEY and CDR2 is SVGAGI in the germline V gene. CDR3 nucleotide sequence: TGTGCCAGCAGTTACTCGATACGGTCGGGGGCCTACGAGCAGTACTTC. Protein: CASSYSIRSGAYEQYF.

The chain carries TRBV3-1 (or the pseudogene TRBV3-2) and TRBJ1-1; D not resolved. Germline loops: CDR1 LGHDT, CDR2 YNNKEL (reference sequence). V was cut by 1 base and J by 4 bases, with 10 bases left in between. CDR3 length: 14 amino acids. The CDR3 reads CASSQGGIRTEAFF. The DNA for the CDR3 is TGTGCCAGCAGCCAAGGCGGGATCCGCACTGAAGCTTTCTTT.

The J gene is TRBJ2-1, the V gene TRBV13; tentatively, D is TRBD2 (5 bases). V gave up 1 base and J gave up 8 bases, with 9 bases separating them. From germline, CDR1 is PRHDT and CDR2 FYEKMQ (reference sequence). The CDR3 is made up of 13 amino acids. The CDR3 loop is CASSLEVRDEQFF. The CDR3 coding sequence is TGTGCCAGCAGCTTAGAGGTGAGGGATGAGCAGTTCTTC.

This chain joins TRBV5-1 and TRBJ1-2; D remains ambiguous. The germline V and J ends were trimmed by 1 base and 2 bases, with 6 bases remaining between them. Germline-derived CDR1 and CDR2 are SGHRS and YFSETQ. The CDR3 runs to 13 residues. For the CDR3, the DNA is TGCGCCAGCAGCTTGCAATCCAACTATGGCTACACCTTC. It is translated as CASSLQSNYGYTF.

This CDR3 is CASGLQGAGANVLTF. The CDR3 region has the DNA TGTGCCAGCGGATTACAGGGGGCTGGGGCCAACGTCCTGACTTTC. V usage is TRBV6-5 and J usage is TRBJ2-6; TRBD1 matches at 8 bases. The CDR3 covers 15 residues. V dropped 8 bases and J dropped 2; count of bases not matched to a gene: 5. Germline-derived CDR1 and CDR2 are MNHEY and SVGAGI.

This clone was detected only once. V usage is TRBV2 and J usage is TRBJ2-7; 9 bases are shared with TRBD1. The J segment lost 6 bases and the V segment lost 6 bases, leaving 12 bases of the junction unmatched. This CDR3 comprises 15 residues. The germline V gene encodes CDR1 SNHLY and CDR2 FYNNEI. This chain's CDR3 is CASSIMGQGFGEQYF. CDR3 in DNA: TGTGCCAGCAGCATAATGGGACAGGGATTTGGCGAGCAGTACTTC.

The chain combines TRBV11-2 with TRBJ1-3; the D gene is possibly TRBD1 (5 bases). Germline-derived CDR1 and CDR2 are SGHAT and FQNNGV. Trimming removed 4 bases from V and 0 bases from J, with 10 bases in between. CDR3 size: 15 residues. CDR3 protein: CASSSQVVSGNTIYF. CDR3 in DNA: TGTGCCAGCAGCTCACAGGTAGTCTCTGGAAACACCATATATTTT.

In the case of this clone: Other nucleotide sequences from this sample produce the same CDR3. The rearrangement joins TRBV2 to TRBJ1-5, with TRBD1 identical over 7 bases. Germline values: CDR1 SNHLY, CDR2 FYNNEI. The V gene end was trimmed by 4 bases and the J gene end by 2 bases; junction bases not matched to a gene: 2. The CDR3 contains 14 residues. CDR3: CASSGTGGNQPQHF. For the CDR3, the DNA is TGTGCCAGCAGTGGGACAGGAGGCAATCAGCCCCAGCATTTT.

The chain links TRBV6-5 to TRBJ2-1; 7 bases agree with TRBD2. The CDR3 covers 13 residues. Germline trimming cut 7 bases from V and 7 bases from J; bases unmatched to any gene: 7. CDR1 is MNHEY, CDR2 SVGAGI, per germline. As DNA, the CDR3 is TGTGCCAGCAAAGCGGGATATGCGAATGAGCAGTTCTTC. Translated, it gives CASKAGYANEQFF.

The chain has TRBV2 and TRBJ2-7; no clear D gene. The CDR3 consists of 12 residues. Germline V gene sequence: CDR1 SNHLY, CDR2 FYNNEI. Trimming pared 7 bases from V and 3 bases from J, leaving 10 bases between. CDR3 sequence: CASKRANYEQYF. The CDR3 bases are TGTGCCAGCAAGAGAGCGAACTACGAGCAGTACTTC.